A selection of T cell receptor beta chains follows, all from one sample in a study of T cell responses to AZD1222 COVID-19 vaccine. Measured with immunoSEQ multiplex PCR; TCRdb has only the in-frame clones, and not every one. The profile shows 140,000 or so clones, under 95% of them singletons. Sequenced here: peripheral blood, sampled 28 days after the second AZD1222 dose. These receptors originate from an adult who received the AZD1222 COVID-19 vaccine. Both conserved end residues are part of each CDR3. The order of the fields is J gene, clone size, D gene, V gene, CDR3 DNA, CDR3 protein. A D gene is named only where the DNA matches it firmly. Where a row states a size, it is once, few, many or the class of an expanded clone; other rows omit it.

TRBJ1-5 | NA | TRBD1 | TRBV6-5 | TGTGCCAGCACCCGACAGGGGGCTGATTATCAGCCCCAGCATTTT | CASTRQGADYQPQHF
TRBJ1-1 | NA | NA | TRBV27 | TGTGCCAGCAGTTCCCCTACTAAATGGGATGAAGCTTTCTTT | CASSSPTKWDEAFF
TRBJ1-1 | NA | NA | TRBV5-5 | TGTGCCAGCAGTTTGGGGATGGGGGTCGTCTCTGAAGCTTTCTTT | CASSLGMGVVSEAFF
TRBJ2-1 | once | NA | TRBV19 | TGTGCCAGTAGTATCGGGAAGGCTTTCTACAATGAGCAGTTCTTC | CASSIGKAFYNEQFF
TRBJ2-4 | NA | NA | TRBV7-2 | TGTGCCAGCAGCTTAATCGATCCGGGAATTCAGTACTTC | CASSLIDPGIQYF
TRBJ1-2 | NA | NA | TRBV4-2 | TGTGCCAGCAGCCAAGTCTCAGGTGGCTACACCTTC | CASSQVSGGYTF
TRBJ1-4 | once | TRBD1 | TRBV5-1 | TGCGCCAGCAGCTTGGCAGGGGGGAAGGAAAAACTGTTTTTT | CASSLAGGKEKLFF
TRBJ2-2 | NA | NA | TRBV12-3/TRBV12-4 | TGTGCCAGCAGTTTAGGGTCCGGGGAGCTGTTTTTT | CASSLGSGELFF
TRBJ2-2 | once | NA | TRBV28 | TGTGCCAGCAGTACGACTAGCACCGGGGAGCTGTTTTTT | CASSTTSTGELFF
TRBJ1-4 | NA | TRBD1 | TRBV9 | TGTGCCAGCAGCACCCCGGACAGGGGGGGTGAAAAACTGTTTTTT | CASSTPDRGGEKLFF
TRBJ1-1 | NA | NA | TRBV7-9 | TGTGCCAGCAGCTTAATTGGTGTAGCTTTCTTT | CASSLIGVAFF